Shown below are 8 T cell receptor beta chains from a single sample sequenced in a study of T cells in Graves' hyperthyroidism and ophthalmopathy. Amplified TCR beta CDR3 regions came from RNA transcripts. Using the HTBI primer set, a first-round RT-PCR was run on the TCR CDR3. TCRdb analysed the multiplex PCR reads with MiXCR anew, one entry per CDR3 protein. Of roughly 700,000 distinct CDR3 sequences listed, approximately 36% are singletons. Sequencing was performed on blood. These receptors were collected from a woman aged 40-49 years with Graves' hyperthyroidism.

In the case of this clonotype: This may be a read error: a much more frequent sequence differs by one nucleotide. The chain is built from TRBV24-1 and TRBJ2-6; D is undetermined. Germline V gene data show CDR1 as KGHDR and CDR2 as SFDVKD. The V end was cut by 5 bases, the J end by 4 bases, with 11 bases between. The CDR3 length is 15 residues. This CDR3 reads CATSGKDGGANVLTF. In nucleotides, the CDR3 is TGTGCCACCAGTGGTAAGGATGGCGGGGCCAACGTCCTGACTTTC.

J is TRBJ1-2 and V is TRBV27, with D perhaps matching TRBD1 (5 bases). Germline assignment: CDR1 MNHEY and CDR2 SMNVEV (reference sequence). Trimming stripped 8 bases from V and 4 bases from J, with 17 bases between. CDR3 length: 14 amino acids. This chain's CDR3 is CASGDPGIIYGYTF. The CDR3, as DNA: TGTGCCAGCGGAGACCCAGGGATTATCTATGGCTACACCTTC.

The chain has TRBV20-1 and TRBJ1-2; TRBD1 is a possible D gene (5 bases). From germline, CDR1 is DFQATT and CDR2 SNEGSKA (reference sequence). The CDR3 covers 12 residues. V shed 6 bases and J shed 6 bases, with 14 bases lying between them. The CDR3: CSAGTPKNGYTF. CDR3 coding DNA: TGCAGTGCCGGGACCCCCAAAAATGGCTACACCTTC.

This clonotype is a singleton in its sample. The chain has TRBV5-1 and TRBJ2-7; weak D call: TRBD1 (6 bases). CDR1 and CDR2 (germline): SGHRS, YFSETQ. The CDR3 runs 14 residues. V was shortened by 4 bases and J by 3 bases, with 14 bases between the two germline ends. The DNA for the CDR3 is TGCGCCAGCAGCGTGGACAGCTTAAACTACGAGCAGTACTTC. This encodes CASSVDSLNYEQYF.

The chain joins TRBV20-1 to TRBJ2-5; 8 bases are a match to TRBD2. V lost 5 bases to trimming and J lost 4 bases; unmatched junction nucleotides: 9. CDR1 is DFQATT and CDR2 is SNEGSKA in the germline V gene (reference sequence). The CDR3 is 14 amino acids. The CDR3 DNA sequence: TGCAGTGCTGGGCGGGGGGCGCAGGGAGAGACCCAGTACTTC. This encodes CSAGRGAQGETQYF.

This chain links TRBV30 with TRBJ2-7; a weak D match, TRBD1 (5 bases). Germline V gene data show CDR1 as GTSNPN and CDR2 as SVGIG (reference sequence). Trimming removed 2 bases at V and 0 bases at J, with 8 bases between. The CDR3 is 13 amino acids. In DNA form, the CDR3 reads TGTGCCTGGAGTCAGGGTCTCTCCTACGAGCAGTACTTC. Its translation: CAWSQGLSYEQYF.

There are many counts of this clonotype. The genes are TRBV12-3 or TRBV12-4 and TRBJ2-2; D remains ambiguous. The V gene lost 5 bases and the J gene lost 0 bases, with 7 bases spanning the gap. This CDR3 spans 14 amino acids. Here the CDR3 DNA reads TGTGCCAGCAGTCGTGGTCCGAACACCGGGGAGCTGTTTTTT. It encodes CASSRGPNTGELFF.

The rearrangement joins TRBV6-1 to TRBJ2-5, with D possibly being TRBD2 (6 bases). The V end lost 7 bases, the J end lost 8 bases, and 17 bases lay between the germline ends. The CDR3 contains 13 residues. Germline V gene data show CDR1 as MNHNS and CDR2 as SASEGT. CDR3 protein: CASTPLGGDTQYF. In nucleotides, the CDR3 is TGTGCCAGCACTCCCCTGGGCGGGGATACCCAGTACTTC.